This note documents a single T cell receptor (beta chain) sequence. The data originate from a study of OX40 agonist ivuxolimab in advanced cancers. Study-level background: Mean age 60 years, range roughly 23 to 79; 82.7% male. Prior anti-PD-1, anti-PD-L1 or anti-CTLA-4 therapy did not bar entry, and more than 35% had some.

Profiled with immunoSEQ multiplex PCR; TCRdb holds only in-frame clones, not every one. Of approximately 49,000 clones listed, about 86% are singletons. CDR1 and CDR2 from the germline V gene are SGHDT and YYEEEE. The CDR3 is 14 residues long. V was cut by 0 bases and J by 0 bases, with 6 bases left in between. This receptor was identified in an adult with an advanced solid tumor such as melanoma, head and neck, liver or kidney cancer. Sequenced material: CD4+ or CD8+ T cells sorted from blood, taken in a trial of the OX40 agonist ivuxolimab. This rearrangement joins TRBV5-6 to TRBJ2-5; D is perhaps TRBD1 or TRBD2 (5 bases each). For the CDR3, the DNA is TGTGCCAGCAGCTTGGGGGGGTACCAAGAGACCCAGTACTTC. Its translation is CASSLGGYQETQYF.